This T cell receptor beta chain was retrieved from a study of cytomegalovirus exposure and HLA in healthy donors. Study as a whole: Early released data had about 85 million unique TCRs, all coming from HLA-typed donors. Study-wide findings and caveats: There were a few CMV-associated chains whose specificity for CMV antigens was confirmed in vitro. The classifier reportedly diagnosed cytomegalovirus status with high sensitivity and specificity. Reportedly, TCR beta sequences accurately predicted HLA-A and HLA-B alleles in most subjects.

PCR was performed using 60 Vbeta and 13 Jbeta primers. The table came from immunoSEQ multiplex PCR; TCRdb's copy has only in-frame clones and leaves some out. The sample contains roughly 120,000 clones, approximately 70% of which appear only once. Trimming cost V 4 bases and J 4 bases; bases outside gene matches: 14. Germline V CDR1 and CDR2: SGHTA, FQGNSA. The CDR3 spans 18 residues. This clone was counted a few times. Its antigen remains unidentified. The sequenced sample was PBMCs. The clonotype comes from a man aged 35-49 years in good health and CMV-seronegative. The chain joins TRBV7-2 to TRBJ2-1; 9 bases are a match to TRBD2. The CDR3 region has the DNA TGTGCCAGCAGCTCCCGCGGTGGGTCTAGCGGGGCGTACAATGAGCAGTTCTTC. Residues: CASSSRGGSSGAYNEQFF.